This T cell receptor (beta chain) was sequenced for a study of chemoradiotherapy in HPV16-positive cancers. Study as a whole: Candidate HPV-specific clones and shared TCR motifs came from a couple of HPV16-positive patients.

Samples were taken several times over chemoradiotherapy. As concerns this clone: Its specificity is unknown.

Study observations and caveats: Functional assays defining HPV-specific T cells used only a couple of HPV16-positive patients. During treatment, candidate HPV-specific clones and E7-related motifs expanded in tumor.

TCRdb keeps only in-frame clones here, not all; method: immunoSEQ multiplex PCR. This repertoire shows tens of thousands of clones, more than 65% found once; its top ten account for approximately 5.4%. The CDR3 spans 11 residues. Germline V gene data show CDR1 as SGHRS and CDR2 as YFSETQ. V lost 0 bases, J lost 5 bases, and 2 bases lay in between. This sequence originates from a human donor with HPV-associated anogenital cancer. The sequencing here drew on blood, taken from a patient who underwent chemoradiotherapy. The genes are TRBV5-1 and TRBJ2-5; no definite D call. The chain's CDR3 is CASSLDETQYF. The CDR3 nucleotides are TGCGCCAGCAGCTTGGATGAGACCCAGTACTTC. Based on the CDR3 plus reference TRBV5-1 and TRBJ2-5, the full variable domain is KAGVTQTPRYLIKTRGQQVTLSCSPISGHRSVSWYQQTPGQGLQFLFEYFSETQRNKGNFPGRFSGRQFSNSRSEMNVSTLELGDSALYLCASSLDETQYFGPGTRLLVL.